This entry lists 26 T cell receptor beta chains sequenced from one sample in a study of technical replicates of blood from several donors. Measured with immunoSEQ multiplex PCR; TCRdb has only the in-frame clones, and not every one. The sample shows about 66,000 clones, approximately 88% of them seen only once. Sequencing was done on a sample of PBMCs. These receptors all come from a human donor in good health. Some clones in this sample may be carry-over from other donors' samples.

V usage is TRBV6-4 and J usage is TRBJ2-3; TRBD2 matches at 8 bases. Germline V CDR1 and CDR2: MRHNA, SNTAGT. CDR3 length: 15 residues. V lost 3 bases, J lost 3 bases, and 5 bases stayed unmatched. The CDR3 is CASSESGGGTDTQYF. The CDR3, as DNA: TGTGCCAGCAGTGAATCTGGCGGGGGGACAGATACGCAGTATTTT.

This clone came up once. This chain uses TRBV25-1 with TRBJ1-1, with 7 nucleotides matching TRBD1. Germline CDR1 and CDR2: MGHDK and SYGVNS. After removal of 6 bases from V and 4 bases from J, the junction contained 2 bases not matched to a gene. The CDR3 spans 12 residues. The CDR3 spells CASRTGITEAFF. In DNA, the CDR3 is TGTGCCAGCAGGACAGGGATCACTGAAGCTTTCTTT. Based on the CDR3 plus reference TRBV25-1 and TRBJ1-1, the full variable domain is EADIYQTPRYLVIGTGKKITLECSQTMGHDKMYWYQQDPGMELHLIHYSYGVNSTEKGDLSSESTVSRIRTEHFPLTLESARPSHTSQYLCASRTGITEAFFGQGTRLTVV.

The chain has TRBV10-3 and TRBJ2-1; 9 nucleotides agree with TRBD2. The CDR3 loop spans 15 amino acids. Losses at the gene ends were 3 bases for V and 9 bases for J; bases not matched to a gene: 9. CDR1 is ENHRY, CDR2 SYGVKD, per germline. DNA for the CDR3: TGTGCCATCAGTGACCAGCGGGGGGTATCGAGTGAGCAGTTCTTC. Translating gives CAISDQRGVSSEQFF.

The chain combines TRBV7-2 with TRBJ2-1; 7 bases line up with TRBD2. CDR1 and CDR2 from the germline V gene are SGHTA and FQGNSA. The trim removed 4 bases at V and 5 bases at J, leaving 8 bases unmatched. The CDR3 is 15 residues long. The CDR3 bases are TGTGCCAGCAGCTCCCCTACTAGCGCCCACAATGAGCAGTTCTTC. This encodes CASSSPTSAHNEQFF.

V gene TRBV12-5 combines with J gene TRBJ2-5, with 7 bases that match TRBD1. The junction had 5 bases not matched to a gene; V was cut back by 1 base and J by 6 bases. Germline assignment: CDR1 LGHNT and CDR2 FRNRAP. The CDR3 has 14 residues. The CDR3 coding sequence is TGTGCTAGTGGTTTGGGGGGGACAGAAAAGACCCAGTACTTC. It specifies CASGLGGTEKTQYF.

This sequence joins TRBV11-2 and TRBJ2-1, with D possibly TRBD1 on 5 matching bases. The germline V and J ends were trimmed by 0 bases and 9 bases, with 6 bases remaining between them. Germline assignment: CDR1 SGHAT and CDR2 FQNNGV. CDR3 length: 12 amino acids. CDR3 DNA: TGTGCCAGCAGCTTAGATAGGGGTGAGCAGTTCTTC. Protein sequence: CASSLDRGEQFF.

This rearrangement joins TRBV19 to TRBJ1-1, with TRBD1 matching over 9 bases. V was pared by 5 bases and J by 6 bases, with 10 bases of the junction left unmatched. This CDR3 is 15 amino acids long. Germline V gene sequence: CDR1 LNHDA, CDR2 SQIVND (reference sequence). CDR3 loop: CASSVPGQGSPEAFF. The DNA of the CDR3 is TGTGCCAGTAGTGTCCCGGGACAGGGATCCCCTGAAGCTTTCTTT.

V gene TRBV13 combines with J gene TRBJ1-1; D possibly corresponds to TRBD1 (5 bases). Germline CDR1 reads PRHDT; CDR2 reads FYEKMQ (reference sequence). Trimming cost V 4 bases and J 1 base, with 13 bases left between them. The CDR3 contains 15 residues. CDR3 sequence (DNA): TGTGCCAGCAGCTCTAGGACACAGACGAACACTGAAGCTTTCTTT. It translates to CASSSRTQTNTEAFF.

The chain carries TRBV9 and TRBJ2-2, with 8 positions matching TRBD1. V lost 0 bases to trimming and J lost 4 bases; unmatched junction nucleotides: 8. The V gene's germline CDR1 is SGDLS and CDR2 YYNGEE. The CDR3 spans 17 residues. The CDR3 region is CASSVEWQGAVTGELFF. For the CDR3, the DNA is TGTGCCAGCAGCGTAGAATGGCAGGGGGCTGTCACCGGGGAGCTGTTTTTT.

The sample holds one count of this clone. This rearrangement joins TRBV10-3 to TRBJ2-4, with 7 bases lining up with TRBD1. V trimming: 0 bases; J trimming: 1 base; junction bases outside the gene matches: 9. The CDR3 is made up of 18 amino acids. Looked up from germline, CDR1 is ENHRY and CDR2 is SYGVKD. The CDR3 region is CAISESGQQLGAKNIQYF. The CDR3 bases are TGTGCCATCAGTGAGTCGGGACAGCAGCTCGGGGCCAAAAACATTCAGTACTTC.

The chain combines TRBV29-1 with TRBJ1-5; D remains unclear. Germline CDR1 and CDR2: SQVTM and ANQGSEA. V gave up 5 bases and J gave up 7 bases, with 15 bases separating them. The CDR3 loop spans 13 amino acids. The CDR3 DNA sequence: TGCAGCGTTTTGGTGGGCGGCGGGCAGCCCCAGCATTTT. Amino acid sequence: CSVLVGGGQPQHF.

This sequence joins TRBV7-3 and TRBJ2-3; 8 bases match TRBD2. The CDR3 length is 16 residues. Unmatched junction bases numbered 3, after V lost 1 base and J lost 0 bases. The germline V gene encodes CDR1 SGHTA and CDR2 FQGTGA. CDR3 protein: CASSLMAGGSTDTQYF. The CDR3 DNA reads TGTGCCAGCAGCTTAATGGCGGGGGGTAGCACAGATACGCAGTATTTT. Drawing the rest from reference TRBV7-3 and TRBJ2-3, the complete variable domain is GAGVSQTPSNKVTEKGKYVELRCDPISGHTALYWYRQSLGQGPEFLIYFQGTGAADDSGLPNDRFFAVRPEGSVSTLKIQRTERGDSAVYLCASSLMAGGSTDTQYFGPGTRLTVL.

CDR3 protein: CASSVPPGTTLGNNGYTF. The CDR3 DNA follows: TGTGCCAGCAGCGTACCTCCGGGGACAACCCTAGGGAATAATGGCTACACCTTC. The chain couples TRBV2 to TRBJ1-2, with a weak D call TRBD1 (6 bases). Between the trimmed V and J ends, which lost 6 bases and 6 bases, there was a span of 29 bases. This CDR3 has 18 amino acids. Germline CDR1 is SNHLY and CDR2 is FYNNEI.

V and J are TRBV6-1 and TRBJ1-1; 9 bases line up with TRBD1. With 4 bases clipped from V and 5 bases from J, the junction kept 5 bases outside the gene matches. The CDR3 has 14 residues. Germline values: CDR1 MNHNS, CDR2 SASEGT. The CDR3 spells CASSVQGAGTEAFF. Written as DNA, the CDR3 is TGTGCCAGCAGTGTACAGGGGGCCGGGACTGAAGCTTTCTTT.

The V and J genes are TRBV7-9 and TRBJ1-1; TRBD1 is a possible D gene (6 bases). Germline V gene data show CDR1 as SEHNR and CDR2 as FQNEAQ (reference sequence). The CDR3 sequence is 14 residues long. The V and J ends lost 5 bases and 1 base respectively, with 11 bases between them. The CDR3 nucleotides are TGTGCCAGCAGCCGCAGGACAGAGAACACTGAAGCTTTCTTT. Translation: CASSRRTENTEAFF.

The genes are TRBV4-2 and TRBJ2-5; 10 bases are a match to TRBD2. The CDR3 length is 16 residues. Germline trimming cut 0 bases from V and 2 bases from J; bases unmatched to any gene: 3. From germline, CDR1 is LGHNA and CDR2 YNFKEQ. The CDR3 loop reads CASSQDGAGGQETQYF. CDR3 bases: TGTGCCAGCAGCCAAGATGGAGCGGGAGGGCAAGAGACCCAGTACTTC.

This clone has a single count. The chain links TRBV7-8 to TRBJ2-5; TRBD1 matches at 8 bases. Germline V lookup: CDR1 SGHVS, CDR2 FQNEAQ. V lost 5 bases, J lost 4 bases, and 21 bases stayed unmatched. The CDR3 runs 19 residues. The CDR3 nucleotides read TGTGCCAGCAGCCCGCGGCAGGGGGCGCGAGGGTTGGAGACAGAGACCCAGTACTTC. Translation gives CASSPRQGARGLETETQYF.

The chain carries TRBV9 and TRBJ2-5; D possibly corresponds to TRBD1 (5 bases). The V end lost 0 bases, the J end lost 5 bases, and 11 bases lay between the germline ends. The CDR3 is made up of 14 amino acids. CDR1 and CDR2 (germline): SGDLS, YYNGEE. In DNA, the CDR3 is TGTGCCAGCAGCGTAGATACAGGCCACGAGACCCAGTACTTC. Encoded protein: CASSVDTGHETQYF.

The chain has TRBV5-4 and TRBJ2-3; 8 positions match TRBD2. The CDR3 sequence is 15 residues long. V lost 0 bases, J lost 2 bases, and 2 bases stayed unmatched. In germline, CDR1 is SGHNT, CDR2 YYREEE (reference sequence). CDR3 bases: TGTGCCAGCAGCTTGGACGGGGGGGCCACAGATACGCAGTATTTT. Translated: CASSLDGGATDTQYF. The full variable domain, rest sourced from reference TRBV5-4 and TRBJ2-3, is ETGVTQSPTHLIKTRGQQVTLRCSSQSGHNTVSWYQQALGQGPQFIFQYYREEENGRGNFPPRFSGLQFPNYSSELNVNALELDDSALYLCASSLDGGATDTQYFGPGTRLTVL.

The gene calls are TRBV7-9 and TRBJ2-3, with D possibly TRBD1 on 5 matching bases. V dropped 1 base and J dropped 9 bases, with 8 bases sitting between them. The CDR3 contains 12 residues. CDR1 and CDR2 (germline): SEHNR, FQNEAQ (reference sequence). The CDR3 DNA is TGTGCCAGCAGCTTAGGTACAGGAACGCAGTATTTT. It specifies CASSLGTGTQYF.

This clone has only a few counts. The CDR3 is CASSPLRSDNEQFF. In nucleotides, the CDR3 is TGTGCCAGCAGTCCCCTCAGAAGCGACAATGAGCAGTTCTTC. The chain joins TRBV6-6 to TRBJ2-1; D is undetermined. CDR1 is MNHNY and CDR2 is SVGAGI in the germline V gene (reference sequence). The CDR3 is 14 residues long. The germline V and J ends were trimmed by 5 bases and 5 bases, with 13 bases remaining between them.

This clone was counted between two and nine times. The V and J genes are TRBV30 and TRBJ2-3; D may be TRBD1 (5 bases). The CDR3 totals 14 residues. V gave up 5 bases and J gave up 2 bases, with 14 bases separating them. CDR1 is GTSNPN and CDR2 is SVGIG in the germline V gene (reference sequence). CDR3 DNA sequence: TGTGCCTGGCAAAGGGGCTTAGCCACAGATACGCAGTATTTT. Protein sequence: CAWQRGLATDTQYF.

This chain links TRBV6-5 with TRBJ2-7; no definite D call. The V gene's germline CDR1 is MNHEY and CDR2 SVGAGI. Trimming removed 2 bases at V and 3 bases at J, with 11 bases between. The CDR3 has 14 residues. CDR3 sequence reads: CASSYDPFSYEQYF. In nucleotides, the CDR3 is TGTGCCAGCAGTTACGATCCCTTTAGCTACGAGCAGTACTTC.

The chain combines TRBV2 with TRBJ1-3, with D tentatively TRBD1 (5 bases). V was trimmed by 4 bases and J by 2 bases, leaving 9 bases between them. The CDR3 length is 14 residues. Looked up from germline, CDR1 is SNHLY and CDR2 is FYNNEI. This chain's CDR3 is CASSVGRAGNTIYF. CDR3 in DNA: TGTGCCAGCAGTGTCGGCAGGGCTGGAAACACCATATATTTT. Full variable domain (outside the CDR3, taken from reference TRBV2 and TRBJ1-3): EPEVTQTPSHQVTQMGQEVILRCVPISNHLYFYWYRQILGQKVEFLVSFYNNEISEKSEIFDDQFSVERPDGSNFTLKIRSTKLEDSAMYFCASSVGRAGNTIYFGEGSWLTVV.

This rearrangement joins TRBV7-2 to TRBJ2-7; 8 nucleotides line up with TRBD2. CDR1 is SGHTA, CDR2 FQGNSA, per germline. The CDR3 is 14 residues long. After removal of 5 bases from V and 3 bases from J, the junction contained 6 bases not matched to a gene. This chain's CDR3 is CASSSSGDDYEQYF. DNA of the CDR3: TGTGCCAGCAGCAGTAGCGGGGACGACTACGAGCAGTACTTC. Full variable domain (remainder filled in from reference TRBV7-2 and TRBJ2-7): GAGVSQSPSNKVTEKGKDVELRCDPISGHTALYWYRQSLGQGLEFLIYFQGNSAPDKSGLPSDRFSAERTGGSVSTLTIQRTQQEDSAVYLCASSSSGDDYEQYFGPGTRLTVT.

The chain has TRBV7-6 and TRBJ2-1, with TRBD2 matching 7 bases. Germline V gene lookup returns CDR1 SGHVS and CDR2 FNYEAQ. V was clipped by 5 bases and J by 13 bases; unmatched bases: 14. CDR3 size: 14 residues. In DNA form, the CDR3 reads TGTGCCAGCAGCCCGGGGCTAGCGGTCCTTTTTCAGTTCTTC. This sequence encodes CASSPGLAVLFQFF.